This is a list of T cell receptor beta chains from one sample in a study of T cell repertoires in cytomegalovirus infection. Their antigens are not known. TCRdb itself ran the reads through MiXCR, one entry per CDR3 protein. This sample has 300,000 to 400,000 distinct CDR3 sequences, with roughly 25% found just once. Sequences were derived from cultured PBMCs, sampled from culture after CMV antigen stimulation. All receptors derive from a human donor in good health (CMV status not recorded). Some clones in this sample may be carry-over from other donors' samples. CDR3s include the opening cysteine and the closing phenylalanine or tryptophan.

J gene	V gene	CDR3 protein
TRBJ2-1	TRBV29-1	CSTGGYNEQFF
TRBJ1-1	TRBV15	CATSRNSGFGTEAFF
TRBJ1-4	TRBV7-9	CASSLVGAGQGEKLFF
TRBJ2-3	TRBV7-2	CASSSSRETDTQYF
TRBJ1-5	TRBV7-2	CASSPGQGALSNQPQHF
TRBJ1-5	TRBV27	CASSFNSGINQPQHF
TRBJ2-3	TRBV6-1	CASSERSPAGGLVVDTQYF
TRBJ2-1	TRBV7-6	CASSHLTSGSYNEQFF
TRBJ1-2	TRBV12-3/TRBV12-4	CASSFEEEGYGYTF
TRBJ2-5	TRBV19	CASSIGFGTTQETQYF
TRBJ2-1	TRBV12-3/TRBV12-4	CASSLAMGGYEQFF
TRBJ2-7	TRBV11-2	CASSPRRLSFSYEQYF
TRBJ1-4	TRBV29-1	CSALRDPNEKLFF
TRBJ2-7	TRBV20-1	CSARRLAGASEQYF
TRBJ2-3	TRBV7-2	CANSRLGTDTQYF
TRBJ2-1	TRBV7-9	CASSSGTPFYNEQFF
TRBJ2-6	TRBV2	CASSEESGGANVLTF
TRBJ1-5	TRBV20-1	CSASSHGRPGPQHF
TRBJ2-1	TRBV27	CASSLLAGERNEQFF
TRBJ2-1	TRBV12-3/TRBV12-4	CASSLRTQWLVNEQFF
TRBJ2-3	TRBV7-8	CASSLTPGGSPDTQYF
TRBJ2-3	TRBV20-1	CSARETDTQYF